This TCR beta chain emerged from a study of cytomegalovirus exposure and HLA in healthy donors. Study-level findings and limits: About 87% or about 30% of the time was how often most TCR beta V segments were productive, according to an earlier analysis. With DRB1 most and HLA-C fewest, TCR association rates differed between HLA loci in a later analysis. Sequencing likely generated an artifact that appeared as a cluster of highly shared sequence variants. Sequencing depth roughly uniform across donors was assumed in presence/absence analyses.

Points on this clone: Its antigen is not known.

The CDR3 has 15 residues. Germline V lookup: CDR1 SEHNR, CDR2 FQNEAQ (reference sequence). Losses at the gene ends were 4 bases for V and 6 bases for J; bases not matched to a gene: 5. The PCR used 60 Vbeta and 13 Jbeta primers. The table came from immunoSEQ multiplex PCR; TCRdb's copy has only in-frame clones and leaves some out. The sample lists about 150,000 clones; around 73% were seen once. The sequencing input was PBMCs. The TCR was taken from a woman aged 18-29 years in good health and CMV-seronegative. The V call is TRBV7-9, the J call TRBJ2-1, with 11 positions matching TRBD2. The DNA of the CDR3 is TGTGCCAGCAGCTCCAGACTAGCGGGGCCCAATGAGCAGTTCTTC. Protein: CASSSRLAGPNEQFF. The complete variable domain, with remaining parts taken from reference TRBV7-9 and TRBJ2-1, reads DTGVSQNPRHKITKRGQNVTFRCDPISEHNRLYWYRQTLGQGPEFLTYFQNEAQLEKSRLLSDRFSAERPKGSFSTLEIQRTEQGDSAMYLCASSSRLAGPNEQFFGPGTRLTVL.